The 9 T cell receptor beta chains below were found in one sample sequenced in a study of blood T cell repertoires in COVID-19 (dated by TCRdb to the early 2020s). Preparation of the library involved the immunoSEQ multiplex PCR assay. TCRdb holds this immuneACCESS table with in-frame rearrangements only. Some clones are missing; in checked studies, unresolved V genes explain under half, and the rest has no known cause. The sample yields approximately 330,000 clones; around 89% were counted once. 1% of the sample is in the top ten clones. The sequencing input was peripheral blood. These receptors were taken from a woman in her thirties or forties with COVID-19, enrolled during active disease.

This chain connects TRBV19 to TRBJ1-5; 7 bases line up with TRBD1. Trimming removed 4 bases from V and 0 bases from J; junction bases left unmatched: 3. In germline, CDR1 is LNHDA, CDR2 SQIVND (reference sequence). The CDR3 totals 15 residues. The DNA for the CDR3 is TGTGCCAGTAGTACTCAGGGGGTTAGCAATCAGCCCCAGCATTTT. Protein sequence: CASSTQGVSNQPQHF.

The chain recombines TRBV29-1 with TRBJ2-7; 7 bases agree with TRBD2. The CDR3 contains 17 residues. Trimming took 5 bases from V and 0 from J; bases not matched to a gene: 16. Germline lookup yields CDR1 SQVTM and CDR2 ANQGSEA. In nucleotides, the CDR3 is TGCAGCGTTTTCTCCGCTACTAGCGACTTGAGCTCCTACGAGCAGTACTTC. It specifies CSVFSATSDLSSYEQYF.

This chain connects TRBV7-6 to TRBJ2-1, with 7 bases aligning to TRBD2. Per the germline V gene, CDR1 is SGHVS and CDR2 is FNYEAQ. CDR3 length: 17 residues. J was trimmed by 7 bases and V by 2 bases; bases with no gene match: 14. CDR3: CASSLQSASGPRNEQFF. CDR3 sequence (DNA): TGTGCCAGCAGCTTACAGTCGGCTAGCGGCCCCAGGAATGAGCAGTTCTTC.

CDR3 sequence: CASSLIGAVVGGYTF. CDR3 sequence (DNA): TGTGCCAGCAGCTTAATTGGTGCGGTAGTGGGTGGCTACACCTTC. The rearrangement links TRBV7-9 to TRBJ1-2, with D uncertain. Germline CDR1 SEHNR, CDR2 FQNEAQ (reference sequence). The V end lost 2 bases, the J end lost 7 bases, and 17 bases lay between the germline ends. This CDR3 has 15 amino acids.

The chain recombines TRBV5-1 with TRBJ2-1; 13 bases match TRBD2. The CDR3 loop spans 16 amino acids. Unmatched junction bases numbered 4, after V lost 3 bases and J lost 4 bases. Germline CDR1 is SGHRS and CDR2 is YFSETQ. CDR3 region: CASSWTSGSQYNEQFF. The CDR3 region has the DNA TGCGCCAGCAGCTGGACTAGCGGGAGTCAATACAATGAGCAGTTCTTC.

The J gene is TRBJ1-2, the V gene TRBV19, with D hard to call. The V gene's germline CDR1 is LNHDA and CDR2 SQIVND (reference sequence). This CDR3 is built from 14 residues. Deletions cut 3 bases from V and 1 base from J, with 9 bases between. CDR3 in amino acids: CASSIQYLNYGYTF. CDR3 sequence (DNA): TGTGCCAGTAGTATTCAGTATCTTAACTATGGCTACACCTTC.

The chain employs TRBV28 and TRBJ2-7, with TRBD1 matching 7 bases. Germline V lookup: CDR1 MDHEN, CDR2 SYDVKM. V lost 6 bases, J lost 1 base, and 6 bases stayed unmatched. This CDR3 spans 14 amino acids. The CDR3 nucleotides are TGTGCCAGCAGGCTAGGACAGGATTCCTACGAGCAGTACTTC. Translation gives CASRLGQDSYEQYF.

V usage is TRBV5-6 and J usage is TRBJ1-2; D is ambiguous. CDR1 and CDR2 from the germline V gene are SGHDT and YYEEEE. The CDR3 is made up of 13 amino acids. Trimming cost V 0 bases and J 3 bases, with 6 bases left between them. CDR3 sequence (DNA): TGTGCCAGCAGCTTGGGACATGACTATGGCTACACCTTC. It is translated as CASSLGHDYGYTF.

The V call is TRBV2, the J call TRBJ2-1; D unclear. The germline gives CDR1 SNHLY, CDR2 FYNNEI. The CDR3 has 13 residues. V lost 6 bases, J lost 1 base, and 7 bases lay in between. The CDR3 region is CASSELSYNEQFF. In DNA, the CDR3 is TGTGCCAGCAGCGAGTTGTCCTACAATGAGCAGTTCTTC.